The clone carrying this TCR beta chain was counted a single time. The antigen remains unidentified. The source of the sample is a study of T cell responses to AZD1222 COVID-19 vaccine. Study conclusions and caveats: Baseline antibody screening turned up just six or seven seropositive AZD1222 recipients.

The CDR3 length is 13 residues. In germline, CDR1 is SQVTM, CDR2 ANQGSEA. V lost 1 base, J lost 5 bases, and 4 bases stayed unmatched. TCRdb's table, derived via immunoSEQ multiplex PCR, lists solely in-frame clones and lacks some. Here the sample spans more than 110,000 clones, around 89% being singletons. The chain employs TRBV29-1 and TRBJ2-7; 8 bases match TRBD2. The sample consisted of peripheral blood, taken 28 days after the second AZD1222 dose. This receptor was identified in an adult who received the AZD1222 COVID-19 vaccine. DNA for the CDR3: TGCAGCGTTGAAGTAGCGGGACTCAACGAGCAGTACTTC. This sequence encodes CSVEVAGLNEQYF.